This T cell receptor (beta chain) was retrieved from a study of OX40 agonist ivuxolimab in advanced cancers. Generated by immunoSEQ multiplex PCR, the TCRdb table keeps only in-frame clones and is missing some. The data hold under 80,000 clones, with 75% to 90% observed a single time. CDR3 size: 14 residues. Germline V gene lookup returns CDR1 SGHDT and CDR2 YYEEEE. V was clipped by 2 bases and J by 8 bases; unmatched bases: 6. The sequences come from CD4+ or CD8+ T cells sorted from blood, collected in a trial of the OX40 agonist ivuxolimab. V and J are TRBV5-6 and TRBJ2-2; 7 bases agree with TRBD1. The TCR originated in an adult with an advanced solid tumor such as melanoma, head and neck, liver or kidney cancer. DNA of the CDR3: TGTGCCAGCAGCTTCAGGACAGGCTTGGGGGAGCTGTTTTTT. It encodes CASSFRTGLGELFF. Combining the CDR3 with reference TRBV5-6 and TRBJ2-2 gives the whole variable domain DAGVTQSPTHLIKTRGQQVTLRCSPKSGHDTVSWYQQALGQGPQFIFQYYEEEERQRGNFPDRFSGHQFPNYSSELNVNALLLGDSALYLCASSFRTGLGELFFGEGSRLTVL.